These T cell receptor beta chains were read from a single sample in a study of shared clonotypes between healthy human individuals. Clones were sequenced by immunoSEQ multiplex PCR, and TCRdb holds only the in-frame ones, with some missing. The data hold 660,000 or so clones, with approximately 96% observed a single time. The sample consisted of naive CD8+ T cells sorted from blood. These receptor sequences come from a woman in her twenties or thirties in good health. The CDR3 runs from the conserved cysteine through the conserved F or W. A D gene is named only where the DNA matches it firmly.

J gene | V gene | D gene | CDR3 protein | CDR3 DNA
TRBJ2-1 | TRBV19 | - | CASSAKTSRAQDEQFF | TGTGCCAGTAGTGCCAAAACTAGCAGGGCGCAAGATGAGCAGTTCTTC
TRBJ2-5 | TRBV28 | TRBD1 | CASSLRDDTRTGVGRETQYF | TGTGCCAGCAGTTTAAGGGACGACACAAGGACAGGGGTGGGTAGAGAGACCCAGTACTTC
TRBJ2-5 | TRBV13 | TRBD1 | CASSPGTGVGETQYF | TGTGCCAGCAGCCCTGGGACAGGGGTCGGGGAGACCCAGTACTTC
TRBJ1-5 | TRBV28 | - | CASSSRQGNQPQHF | TGTGCCAGCAGTTCCCGTCAGGGCAATCAGCCCCAGCATTTT
TRBJ2-7 | TRBV28 | TRBD2 | CASRGPSGSDEQYF | TGTGCCAGCCGGGGGCCTAGCGGGAGCGACGAGCAGTACTTC
TRBJ1-5 | TRBV27 | - | CASSLIQGGQPQHF | TGTGCCAGCAGTTTAATACAGGGCGGTCAGCCCCAGCATTTT
TRBJ2-7 | TRBV7-9 | TRBD2 | CASSLSGTSGEQYF | TGTGCCAGCAGCTTATCCGGGACTAGTGGCGAGCAGTACTTC
TRBJ1-1 | TRBV2 | - | CASSDIGANTEAFF | TGTGCCAGCAGTGATATTGGGGCCAACACTGAAGCTTTCTTT
TRBJ2-7 | TRBV28 | - | CASSPVSRSYEQYF | TGTGCCAGCAGCCCCGTATCGCGGAGCTACGAGCAGTACTTC
TRBJ2-2 | TRBV10-2 | TRBD1 | CASRVDRVNTGELFF | TGCGCCAGCAGGGTGGACAGGGTAAACACCGGGGAGCTGTTTTTT
TRBJ2-7 | TRBV29-1 | TRBD1 | CSVVAWTGGNGDEQYF | TGCAGCGTTGTCGCCTGGACAGGGGGCAACGGGGACGAGCAGTACTTC
TRBJ2-2 | TRBV5-8 | - | CASTNVDISTGELFF | TGTGCCAGCACCAACGTGGACATTTCCACCGGGGAGCTGTTTTTT
TRBJ2-5 | TRBV5-1 | - | CASSSWDNLETQYF | TGCGCCAGCAGCTCTTGGGACAACCTGGAGACCCAGTACTTC
TRBJ2-1 | TRBV5-8 | TRBD2 | CASSITSGGLRNEQFF | TGTGCCAGCAGCATCACTAGCGGGGGATTACGGAATGAGCAGTTCTTC
TRBJ2-7 | TRBV29-1 | - | CSVEDGSLSSYEQYF | TGCAGCGTTGAAGATGGCAGCCTCAGCTCCTACGAGCAGTACTTC
TRBJ2-3 | TRBV27 | - | CASSSPRAMTDTQYF | TGTGCCAGCAGTTCCCCTCGGGCGATGACAGATACGCAGTATTTT
TRBJ2-1 | TRBV11-2 | - | CASSLASEWEQFF | TGTGCCAGCAGCTTAGCTTCGGAATGGGAGCAGTTCTTC
TRBJ1-5 | TRBV4-1 | - | CASSQLSSLSNQPQHF | TGCGCCAGCAGCCAACTAAGTTCTTTATCAAATCAGCCCCAGCATTTT
TRBJ2-3 | TRBV7-9 | - | CASSLSGSRADTQYF | TGTGCCAGCAGCTTATCCGGGAGCAGGGCAGATACGCAGTATTTT
TRBJ1-2 | TRBV28 | - | CATFHGAEYGYTF | TGTGCCACCTTTCACGGAGCAGAATATGGCTACACCTTC
TRBJ1-5 | TRBV28 | - | CASSTQDYSNQPQHF | TGTGCCAGCAGTACTCAGGATTATAGCAATCAGCCCCAGCATTTT
TRBJ2-5 | TRBV7-9 | - | CASSLEGWDQETQYF | TGTGCCAGCAGCTTAGAAGGGTGGGACCAAGAGACCCAGTACTTC
TRBJ2-7 | TRBV7-9 | TRBD2 | CASSWGLAGNEQYF | TGTGCCAGCAGCTGGGGACTAGCGGGCAACGAGCAGTACTTC